Below, 2 T cell receptor beta chains from the same sample are listed, as sequenced in a study of T-cell memory formation after mild COVID-19. TCRdb recomputed calls from the 5' RACE reads with MiXCR, one row per CDR3 protein. The data contain just under 50,000 distinct CDR3 sequences, roughly 12% of them seen just once; the ten biggest clones take up roughly 22%. Material: PBMCs or a T cell subset sorted from them (not recorded which). Receptors were obtained from a man younger than 35 who had mild COVID-19 (a few samples of this study predate the infection). Cell type and time point are not known.

This clonotype was picked up a small number of times. The V call is TRBV7-2, the J call TRBJ2-3, with D unresolved. This CDR3 region has 13 residues. CDR1 is SGHTA and CDR2 is FQGNSA in the germline V gene. Trimming removed 4 bases from V and 0 bases from J, with 5 bases in between. CDR3 DNA: TGTGCCAGCAGCTCCGGGAGCACAGATACGCAGTATTTT. This encodes CASSSGSTDTQYF.

The V call is TRBV5-1, the J call TRBJ2-1; D unclear. CDR3 length equals 13 residues. The V end lost 0 bases, the J end lost 8 bases, and 9 bases lay between the germline ends. The germline gives CDR1 SGHRS, CDR2 YFSETQ. The CDR3 sequence: CASSLEVVDEQFF. The CDR3 nucleotides read TGCGCCAGCAGCTTGGAGGTCGTGGATGAGCAGTTCTTC.